The sequence of this T cell receptor beta chain was determined in a study of blood T cells in healthy people across ages (dated by TCRdb to about 2015). A note on the overall study: In model experiments, roughly one uniquely barcoded TCR beta cDNA molecule per two T cells was captured by template switching. For two donors (one aged 18 to 30 and one aged 80 or older), the study analyzed two additional independent replicas of 1 million unique cDNA reads from the same blood draw. Donors were grouped into four age groups: young (average roughly 16 years), middle-aged (about 38), aged (roughly 62) and long-lived (just over 80). Age-related changes in TCR beta repertoire diversity were measured in the study by deep sequencing normalized with unique cDNA molecular identifiers.

The donors were about 40 Caucasian individuals from Russia, aged roughly 6 to 100 years, who were systemically healthy. Roughly 9 milliliters of peripheral blood were drawn from each donor into EDTA-treated Vacutainer tubes. Ficoll-Paque density-gradient centrifugation was used to isolate PBMCs, with at least 7 million obtained per sample. Trizol reagent was used to extract total RNA from PBMCs, with at least 6 micrograms per sample. The percentages of naive CD45RAhigh/CD27high T cells were determined by flow cytometry on a PBMC aliquot from every donor. Study-wide conclusions, independent of this receptor: Observed TCR beta diversity per million T cells fell roughly linearly with age, and a significant reduction was already apparent by age around 40. Compared with the aged group, the long-lived group had more naive CD4+ T cells, fewer expanded clones and increased TCR diversity, a pattern suggesting age selection. Because donor CMV infection status was unknown, age-related changes in expanded clonotypes were potentially confounded. Conclusive comparison of naive and antigen-experienced compartments was prevented by the profiling of bulk unsorted PBMCs. Estimates of total diversity based on one million sequenced T cells were considered lower bounds and underestimates. There was a strong correlation between observed TCR beta diversity and the percentage of naive T cells measured by flow cytometry.

As encoded in the germline V gene, CDR1 is MGHRA while CDR2 is YSYEKL. The CDR3 spans 13 residues, from the cysteine through the phenylalanine. The only DNA kept is the CDR3, 39 bases in frame from the first base. Relative to germline, V is 0 bases shorter and J is 6 bases shorter, with 8 bases between their ends. Libraries were made using 5' RACE. Sequencing took place on an Illumina HiSeq 2500. The second PCR ran for roughly 7 to 11 cycles and used a J-beta primer mix along with a sample-barcoded 5' primer. Each TCR beta cDNA molecule received a unique molecular identifier from a template-switch 5' adaptor carrying 12 random nucleotides. Each sample yielded at least 2.5 million CDR3-containing paired-end reads. First-strand cDNA was synthesized from all RNA with the Mint cDNA synthesis kit, primed by a TRBC-specific oligonucleotide. All cDNA was treated with uracil-DNA glycosylase and then went through a first 18-cycle PCR with the universal primers M1SS and BC2_uni_R. The paper's processing steps were these. For normalization, 1 million high-quality reads, each with a distinct molecular identifier, were randomly selected from each sample. Reads with shared molecular identifiers were discarded instead of being binned into consensus sequences. MiTCR, with a Q25 quality threshold and the strictest error-elimination algorithm, was used for CDR3 identification, clonotype clustering and error correction. A nonparametric unseen species model using Euler transformation provided a lower-bound estimate of total TCR beta diversity. TCRdb reworked the public reads: Q25 trimming with fastp, MiXCR clone assembly, productive beta chains retained. Rows with one shared CDR3 protein collapse into an entry with the most common genes and DNA. TCRdb's processing, not the study's, gives the V and J calls here. In this sample the table shows over 500,000 distinct CDR3 sequences, around a quarter of which occur a single time. The ten largest clonotypes hold 3% to 4.5% of the sample.

Points on this clonotype: What antigen it recognizes has not been identified. Base qualities are not recorded, but no much larger clone differs from it by a single base.

The sample also formed part of further work on T cells of mothers and their children. According to the second study: The donors were nine systemically healthy Caucasian individuals, made up of three mothers and their six children. cDNA synthesis used all of the extracted RNA, with approximately 1.4 ug of RNA in each 15 ul reaction. In the second PCR, sample barcodes and 2-4 random nucleotides were introduced via the M1S primer. More than 8 million TCR beta CDR3 reads were obtained from each mother, and about 3 million reads were obtained from each child. In both related and unrelated pairs, thymic selection shapes the output of TCR recombination in a similar way, with inherited differences having only a minor effect. Normalized repertoire overlap in related mother-child pairs was always slightly higher than in unrelated mother-child pairs, but the difference was never significant. No persistent microchimeric T cell clones were detected, at a sensitivity of about 100 clones per million clonotypes. The study used deep NGS to compare TCR beta repertoires of mothers and children, seeking features distinguishing related mother-child pairs from unrelated individuals. Mothers averaged 40 +/- 4 years of age and children averaged around 11 +/- 4 years. After adapter ligation with NEBNext reagents, the libraries were sequenced on Illumina HiSeq 2000 with 100+100 nt paired-end reads. Mother and child libraries were prepared a month apart and sequenced in separate runs to prevent cross-contamination. Each donor had between about 450,000 and 2,200,000 distinct TCR beta clonotypes identified. Naive TCR beta clonotypes were estimated from low-frequency clonotypes matched to each donor's FACS-determined naive share, without sorting.

This receptor was identified in a boy between 2 and 10 years old in good health. The chain is assembled from TRBV4-1 and TRBJ1-1, with the identity of the D gene unclear. The sequenced material came from blood. For the CDR3, the sequence is CASSQDNFAEAFF. Here is the DNA: TGCGCCAGCAGCCAAGATAATTTTGCTGAAGCTTTCTTT.